This T cell receptor (beta chain) originates from a study of technical replicates of blood from a handful of donors. The table came from immunoSEQ multiplex PCR; TCRdb's copy has only in-frame clones and leaves some out. The sample consists of some 77,000 clones, over 90% of them appearing once. This CDR3 has 14 amino acids. V trimming: 5 bases; J trimming: 3 bases; junction bases outside the gene matches: 6. Germline V gives CDR1 MNHEY, CDR2 SMNVEV (reference sequence). Sequencing was carried out using T cells isolated from PBMCs. The genes are TRBV27 and TRBJ2-7, with 8 bases lining up with TRBD1. The receptor was derived from a human donor in good health. CDR3: CASSVQGGLYEQYF. The DNA of the CDR3 is TGTGCCAGCAGTGTACAGGGGGGCCTCTACGAGCAGTACTTC.